Listed here is a single T cell receptor beta chain. The antigen remains unidentified. The read terminates 3 residues ahead of where the CDR3 ends, so the germline J gene completes it. The data derive from a study of T cell clonality in common variable immunodeficiency. Unmatched junction bases numbered 9, after V lost 1 base and J lost 0 bases. This CDR3 comprises 17 residues. Germline V lookup: CDR1 SGHVS, CDR2 FQNEAQ. Measured with immunoSEQ multiplex PCR; TCRdb has only the in-frame clones, and not every one. Its listing shows roughly 15,000 clones. Study observations and caveats: Fewer deletions and N-nucleotide insertions were reportedly seen in common variable immunodeficiency TCR beta sequences.

The sequence derives from a human donor with common variable immunodeficiency. The source material was peripheral blood mononuclear cells. V usage is TRBV7-8 and J usage is TRBJ2-7, with 7 nucleotides matching TRBD1. CDR3 protein: CASSLEVWTGASYEQYF. CDR3 DNA (partial): TGTGCCAGCAGCTTAGAAGTGTGGACAGGTGCCTCCTACGAG.